Below, 5 T cell receptor beta chains from the same sample are listed, as sequenced in a study of blood T cell repertoires in COVID-19. Produced via immunoSEQ multiplex PCR; TCRdb's table is partial and in-frame only. The sample consists of 200,000 to 250,000 clones, about nine tenths of them appearing once. The sample taken for sequencing was peripheral blood. Source of these receptors: a man aged 60 to 75 with acute or convalescent COVID-19.

The chain uses TRBV10-3 and TRBJ2-7; TRBD1 matches 11 bases. The germline V gene encodes CDR1 ENHRY and CDR2 SYGVKD. Trimming took 10 bases from V and 0 from J; bases not matched to a gene: 8. This CDR3 has 15 residues. For the CDR3, the DNA is TGTGCCACCGGGACAGGGGGAATCGGCTCCTACGAGCAGTACTTC. Amino acids: CATGTGGIGSYEQYF.

The chain links TRBV19 to TRBJ2-7; 7 nucleotides line up with TRBD1. Germline V CDR1 and CDR2: LNHDA, SQIVND (reference sequence). The CDR3 is 14 amino acids. The V segment lost 3 bases and the J segment 2 bases; nucleotides outside the gene matches: 4. The CDR3 region has the DNA TGTGCCAGTAGTATTAGACAGGGAACCTACGAGCAGTACTTC. This gives the protein CASSIRQGTYEQYF.

A single count supports this clone. The chain uses TRBV6-2 or TRBV6-3 and TRBJ2-1; 14 nucleotides line up with TRBD2. The CDR3 has 16 residues. The germline gives CDR1 MNHEY, CDR2 SVGEGT. J gave up 9 bases and V 5 bases, and 9 bases lay outside the gene matches. The CDR3 coding sequence is TGTGCCAGCAGTCCCGGGGGAGGGACTAGCGGGGGTGAGCAGTTCTTC. Encoded protein: CASSPGGGTSGGEQFF.

This clone was detected only once. This chain links TRBV19 with TRBJ2-5; 12 nucleotides line up with TRBD1. Per the germline V gene, CDR1 is LNHDA and CDR2 is SQIVND (reference sequence). The CDR3 sequence is 16 residues long. Germline trimming cut 3 bases from V and 5 bases from J; bases unmatched to any gene: 7. This CDR3 reads CASSIPGTGGMETQYF. CDR3 bases: TGTGCCAGTAGTATCCCCGGGACAGGGGGCATGGAGACCCAGTACTTC. Complete variable domain (other parts from reference TRBV19 and TRBJ2-5): DGGITQSPKYLFRKEGQNVTLSCEQNLNHDAMYWYRQDPGQGLRLIYYSQIVNDFQKGDIAEGYSVSREKKESFPLTVTSAQKNPTAFYLCASSIPGTGGMETQYFGPGTRLLVL.

The chain couples TRBV7-2 to TRBJ1-1; D remains unclear. The CDR3 consists of 14 residues. Germline-derived CDR1 and CDR2 are SGHTA and FQGNSA. Trimming removed 1 base at V and 3 bases at J, with 9 bases between. The CDR3 reads CASSLDRGDTEAFF. CDR3 in DNA: TGTGCCAGCAGCTTAGACCGCGGGGACACTGAAGCTTTCTTT.